These 9 T cell receptor beta chains share one sample of origin, sequenced in a study of Ad26.COV2.S vaccination and SARS-CoV-2 variants. The method was immunoSEQ multiplex PCR; TCRdb's version includes in-frame clones alone and lacks a portion of them. The sample has roughly 300,000 clones; roughly nine tenths are singletons. Stated treatment: around 19 received Ad26.COV2.S at low or high dose, single or two shots; 5 received placebo; per-sample allocation not given. Material that was analyzed had been drawn on day 63 after the first vaccine or placebo injection. Specimen: peripheral blood, collected in a trial of Ad26.COV2.S vaccine versus placebo. These TCRs come from a person aged 18 to 59 who received the Ad26.COV2.S COVID-19 vaccine or a placebo.

The rearrangement links TRBV12-3 or TRBV12-4 to TRBJ1-1, with 8 bases identical to TRBD1. V trimming: 7 bases; J trimming: 7 bases; junction bases outside the gene matches: 8. The CDR3 runs to 13 residues. As DNA, the CDR3 is TGTGCCAGCACCGCGGACAGGGAGGGTGAAGCTTTCTTT. Amino acid sequence: CASTADREGEAFF.

Regarding this clone: At the DNA level, this CDR3 is encoded by other sequences in the same sample as well. This sequence joins TRBV5-6 and TRBJ2-5, with unresolved D. Germline V lookup: CDR1 SGHDT, CDR2 YYEEEE. V was clipped by 1 base and J by 5 bases, with 3 bases between them. The CDR3 length is 11 residues. The CDR3 region is CASSLRETQYF. The CDR3 region has the DNA TGTGCCAGCAGCTTGCGGGAGACCCAGTACTTC.

The rearrangement uses TRBV27 and TRBJ1-1; D is perhaps TRBD1 (5 bases). CDR1 MNHEY and CDR2 SMNVEV come from the germline V gene (reference sequence). Trimming took 3 bases from V and 6 from J, leaving 14 bases between them. There are 14 residues in the CDR3. In DNA form, the CDR3 reads TGTGCCAGCAGTTTGTGGGGGGTAGGGGCTGAAGCTTTCTTT. This translates into CASSLWGVGAEAFF.

The CDR3 sequence: CASSWGTVSSYNSPLHF. CDR3 coding DNA: TGTGCCAGCAGCTGGGGGACAGTTAGCTCCTATAATTCACCCCTCCACTTT. The gene calls are TRBV27 and TRBJ1-6, with 7 bases fitting TRBD1. J gave up 0 bases and V 6 bases, and 8 bases lay outside the gene matches. From germline, CDR1 is MNHEY and CDR2 SMNVEV (reference sequence). CDR3 length equals 17 residues.

The chain employs TRBV28 and TRBJ2-7, with D maybe TRBD2 (5 bases). CDR3 size: 12 residues. Germline V lookup: CDR1 MDHEN, CDR2 SYDVKM. The germline V and J ends were trimmed by 8 bases and 3 bases, with 11 bases remaining between them. The CDR3: CASSGGLYEQYF. Here the CDR3 DNA reads TGTGCCAGCTCAGGCGGACTCTACGAGCAGTACTTC.

This rearrangement joins TRBV18 to TRBJ1-4; D gene uncertain. Deletions cut 3 bases from V and 8 bases from J, with 4 bases between. The CDR3 contains 11 residues. The germline gives CDR1 KGHSH, CDR2 LQKENI. The chain's CDR3 is CASSPSEKLFF. The CDR3 region has the DNA TGTGCCAGCTCACCTTCCGAAAAACTGTTTTTT.

The J gene is TRBJ2-5, the V gene TRBV2; TRBD2 matches at 12 bases. V shed 8 bases and J 4 bases; nucleotides not matched to a gene: 14. Germline CDR1 reads SNHLY; CDR2 reads FYNNEI. The CDR3 covers 17 residues. CDR3 sequence (DNA): TGTGCCAGCCGGAGGTCTAGCGGGGGGGAGATGAGAGAGACCCAGTACTTC. This encodes CASRRSSGGEMRETQYF.

This clone is a singleton in its sample. DNA for the CDR3: TGTGCCAGCAGTCGACAGGGGGCGGAAGGCTACACCTTC. Its translation: CASSRQGAEGYTF. This chain uses TRBV6-5 with TRBJ1-2; TRBD1 matches at 10 bases. The ends lost 5 bases at V and 8 bases at J; junction bases unmatched: 5. There are 13 residues in the CDR3. Per germline, CDR1 MNHEY and CDR2 SVGAGI.

In DNA, the CDR3 is TGTGCCAGCAGCTTTGGGACAGTCATGAACACTGAAGCTTTCTTT. It specifies CASSFGTVMNTEAFF. The chain has TRBV7-3 and TRBJ1-1; 7 bases align to TRBD1. The CDR3 is 15 residues long. V shed 3 bases, J shed 0 bases, and the junction held 4 bases outside the gene matches. Germline V lookup: CDR1 SGHTA, CDR2 FQGTGA.